One and the same sample provided the 19 T cell receptor beta chains below, sequenced in a study of blood T cell repertoires in COVID-19. Data came from immunoSEQ multiplex PCR; TCRdb stores just in-frame clones and leaves some out. In the table there are about 190,000 clones, 70% to 85% of which are singletons. The sequenced sample was peripheral blood. Every receptor here comes from a woman aged 50 to 65 with acute or convalescent COVID-19.

This chain joins TRBV28 and TRBJ2-7; 9 nucleotides match TRBD1. The CDR3 runs 16 residues. V gave up 4 bases and J gave up 2 bases; unmatched junction bases: 9. Germline V gene data show CDR1 as MDHEN and CDR2 as SYDVKM. CDR3 protein: CASSSSGTGNPYEQYF. The CDR3, as DNA: TGTGCCAGCAGTTCCTCCGGGACAGGGAATCCCTACGAGCAGTACTTC.

The chain is built from TRBV7-8 and TRBJ2-1; 7 nucleotides agree with TRBD2. This CDR3 comprises 18 residues. The junction had 15 bases not matched to a gene; V was cut back by 3 bases and J by 4 bases. Germline lookup yields CDR1 SGHVS and CDR2 FQNEAQ. This CDR3 is CASSFLAVDSGRYNEQFF. CDR3 bases: TGTGCCAGCAGCTTTCTAGCGGTCGACTCCGGACGGTACAATGAGCAGTTCTTC.

This chain joins TRBV30 and TRBJ1-5; D ambiguous. Trimming pared 5 bases from V and 1 base from J, leaving 9 bases between. Looked up from germline, CDR1 is GTSNPN and CDR2 is SVGIG (reference sequence). CDR3 length equals 13 residues. The CDR3 loop reads CAWAKESNQPQHF. The CDR3 DNA reads as TGTGCCTGGGCGAAGGAGAGCAATCAGCCCCAGCATTTT.

The chain combines TRBV7-6 with TRBJ2-2, with 15 bases aligning to TRBD2. V was pared by 5 bases and J by 3 bases, with 7 bases of the junction left unmatched. The CDR3 contains 18 residues. CDR1 and CDR2 (germline): SGHVS, FNYEAQ. CDR3 nucleotides: TGTGCCAGCAGCGTAGGACTAGCGGGAGGGTACGACACCGGGGAGCTGTTTTTT. It yields the protein CASSVGLAGGYDTGELFF.

The V call is TRBV3-1 (or the pseudogene TRBV3-2), the J call TRBJ1-1; D remains ambiguous. CDR1 is LGHDT, CDR2 YNNKEL, per germline (reference sequence). This CDR3 spans 14 amino acids. V gave up 1 base and J gave up 4 bases, with 10 bases separating them. This chain's CDR3 is CASSQGHPVTEAFF. As DNA, the CDR3 is TGTGCCAGCAGCCAAGGGCACCCAGTCACTGAAGCTTTCTTT.

This clone was detected only a few times. This chain joins TRBV30 and TRBJ1-1; a possible D gene is TRBD1 (5 bases). V was shortened by 0 bases and J by 8 bases, with 13 bases between the two germline ends. The CDR3 covers 13 residues. Germline lookup yields CDR1 GTSNPN and CDR2 SVGIG (reference sequence). The CDR3 is CAWSVPGMTEAFF. The DNA for the CDR3 is TGTGCCTGGAGTGTTCCAGGGATGACCGAAGCTTTCTTT.

The chain has TRBV27 and TRBJ2-1; D remains ambiguous. The CDR3 extends over 15 amino acids. The V end lost 2 bases, the J end lost 4 bases, and 12 bases lay between the germline ends. Germline V gene sequence: CDR1 MNHEY, CDR2 SMNVEV (reference sequence). CDR3 in amino acids: CASSLARKTYNEQFF. Here the CDR3 DNA reads TGTGCCAGCAGTTTAGCCCGGAAGACTTACAATGAGCAGTTCTTC.

This clone has only one observation. The chain carries TRBV5-1 and TRBJ1-4; D is perhaps TRBD1 (5 bases). Germline V gives CDR1 SGHRS, CDR2 YFSETQ. The CDR3 spans 17 residues. V was cut by 3 bases and J by 1 base, with 16 bases left in between. The CDR3 reads CASSSAYGGGTNEKLFF. The CDR3 DNA reads as TGCGCCAGCAGCTCGGCGTATGGGGGAGGAACTAATGAAAAACTGTTTTTT.

This chain joins TRBV7-2 and TRBJ1-1; the match to TRBD1 covers 7 bases. The CDR3 has 15 amino acids. The V gene's germline CDR1 is SGHTA and CDR2 FQGNSA. The ends lost 5 bases at V and 1 base at J; junction bases unmatched: 7. The DNA for the CDR3 is TGTGCCAGCAGCCGTCGACAGGGAGAGAACACTGAAGCTTTCTTT. This codes for CASSRRQGENTEAFF.

The rearrangement links TRBV18 to TRBJ1-1, with unresolved D. Trimming took 3 bases from V and 1 from J, leaving 9 bases between them. Looked up from germline, CDR1 is KGHSH and CDR2 is LQKENI. The CDR3 consists of 14 residues. Written as DNA, the CDR3 is TGTGCCAGCTCACCGACTTTTACGAACACTGAAGCTTTCTTT. Its translation: CASSPTFTNTEAFF.

This chain uses TRBV6-4 with TRBJ2-2, with TRBD2 identical over 8 bases. J was trimmed by 7 bases and V by 5 bases; bases with no gene match: 3. Looked up from germline, CDR1 is MRHNA and CDR2 is SNTAGT. This CDR3 is 13 amino acids long. The CDR3 coding sequence is TGTGCCAGCAGTAGCGGGAGCGGCGGGGAGCTGTTTTTT. Translated: CASSSGSGGELFF.

This chain connects TRBV6-6 to TRBJ1-5; the D is unclear. Germline assignment: CDR1 MNHNY and CDR2 SVGAGI (reference sequence). The CDR3 spans 13 residues. Trimming took 3 bases from V and 7 from J, leaving 10 bases between them. The CDR3 spells CASSYPPRQPQHF. CDR3 in DNA: TGTGCCAGCAGTTATCCCCCCAGGCAGCCCCAGCATTTT.

This sequence joins TRBV19 and TRBJ1-6; D perhaps matches TRBD1 (5 bases). This CDR3 spans 12 amino acids. The V gene lost 6 bases and the J gene lost 12 bases, with 12 bases spanning the gap. Germline-derived CDR1 and CDR2 are LNHDA and SQIVND (reference sequence). CDR3 residues: CASSGLRGPLHF. CDR3 bases: TGTGCCAGTAGCGGTCTAAGGGGACCCCTCCACTTT.

This chain joins TRBV5-5 and TRBJ2-2; D gene unclear. The germline V and J ends were trimmed by 3 bases and 4 bases, with 4 bases remaining between them. The CDR3 is made up of 12 amino acids. Germline values: CDR1 SGHKS, CDR2 YYEKEE (reference sequence). Written as DNA, the CDR3 is TGTGCCAGCAGCTCGGTCACCGGGGAGCTGTTTTTT. This codes for CASSSVTGELFF.

This chain's CDR3 is CASSYAQGGYGYTF. Written as DNA, the CDR3 is TGTGCCAGCAGTTACGCACAGGGGGGATATGGCTACACCTTC. This chain joins TRBV6-5 and TRBJ1-2; 8 nucleotides align to TRBD1. The CDR3 totals 14 residues. V lost 2 bases and J lost 5; bases outside the gene matches: 4. Germline V CDR1 and CDR2: MNHEY, SVGAGI.

The V call is TRBV6-5, the J call TRBJ2-1, with 10 bases matching TRBD2. This CDR3 contains 15 residues. Germline V gene lookup returns CDR1 MNHEY and CDR2 SVGAGI. The V and J ends lost 8 bases and 3 bases, in that order; junction bases with no gene match: 7. CDR3 loop: CASGIPSGGYNEQFF. In DNA form, the CDR3 reads TGTGCCAGCGGTATCCCTAGCGGGGGCTACAATGAGCAGTTCTTC.

The chain is built from TRBV6-5 and TRBJ1-4, with 7 nucleotides matching TRBD1. V lost 6 bases, J lost 4 bases, and 5 bases stayed unmatched. Germline CDR1 reads MNHEY; CDR2 reads SVGAGI. The CDR3 runs to 14 residues. The CDR3: CASSHQGDNEKLFF. The CDR3, as DNA: TGTGCCAGCAGCCACCAGGGGGATAATGAAAAACTGTTTTTT.

The gene calls are TRBV5-4 and TRBJ1-3; possible D gene TRBD1, 6 bases. V was clipped by 7 bases and J by 0 bases, with 17 bases between them. The CDR3 is made up of 16 amino acids. Germline lookup yields CDR1 SGHNT and CDR2 YYREEE (reference sequence). CDR3 DNA: TGTGCCAGCTCCCTTGGGGGGGCCCTCTCTGGAAACACCATATATTTT. Amino acid sequence: CASSLGGALSGNTIYF. The full variable domain, with the rest looked up from reference TRBV5-4 and TRBJ1-3, is ETGVTQSPTHLIKTRGQQVTLRCSSQSGHNTVSWYQQALGQGPQFIFQYYREEENGRGNFPPRFSGLQFPNYSSELNVNALELDDSALYLCASSLGGALSGNTIYFGEGSWLTVV.

The V and J genes are TRBV11-2 and TRBJ2-1, with 9 bases fitting TRBD2. The germline V gene encodes CDR1 SGHAT and CDR2 FQNNGV. The CDR3 has 16 amino acids. Losses at the gene ends were 5 bases for V and 1 base for J; bases not matched to a gene: 6. The CDR3 is CASSGYSGSSYNEQFF. The CDR3 DNA reads as TGTGCCAGCAGCGGTTATAGCGGGAGTTCCTACAATGAGCAGTTCTTC.